This TCR beta chain was obtained from a study of cytomegalovirus exposure and HLA in healthy donors. Assay used: immunoSEQ multiplex PCR; TCRdb lists only in-frame clones, some missing. The table lists about 71,000 clones, around 93% of them singletons. CDR3 length: 19 amino acids. Trimming at V came to 3 bases and at J to 4 bases, leaving 19 bases not matched to a gene. Germline V gene sequence: CDR1 SEHNR, CDR2 FQNEAQ (reference sequence). V usage is TRBV7-9 and J usage is TRBJ1-2; TRBD1 agrees at 8 bases. The material sequenced was PBMCs. The clonotype was recovered from a woman younger than 35 in good health and CMV-seronegative. The CDR3 coding sequence is TGTGCCAGCAGCTTCCTCCTTCCGGGACAGGCTACCAGAAGCTATGGCTACACCTTC. As protein: CASSFLLPGQATRSYGYTF.